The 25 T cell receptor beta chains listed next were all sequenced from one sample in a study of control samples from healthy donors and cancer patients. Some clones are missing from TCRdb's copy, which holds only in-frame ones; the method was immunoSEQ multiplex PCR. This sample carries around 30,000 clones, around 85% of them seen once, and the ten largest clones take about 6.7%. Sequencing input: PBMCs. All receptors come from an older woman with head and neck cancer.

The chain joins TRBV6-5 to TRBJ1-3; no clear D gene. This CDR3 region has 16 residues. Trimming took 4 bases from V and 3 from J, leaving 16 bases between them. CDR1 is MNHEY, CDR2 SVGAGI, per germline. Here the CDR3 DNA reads TGTGCCAGCAGTTCCCCCGGAGGCGGGGATGGAAACACCATATATTTT. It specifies CASSSPGGGDGNTIYF.

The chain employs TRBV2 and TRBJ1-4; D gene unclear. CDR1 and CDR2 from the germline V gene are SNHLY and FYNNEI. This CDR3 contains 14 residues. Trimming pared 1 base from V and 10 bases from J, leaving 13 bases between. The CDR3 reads CASSEVLGRRKLFF. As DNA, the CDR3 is TGTGCCAGCAGTGAAGTACTTGGGCGTCGAAAACTGTTTTTT.

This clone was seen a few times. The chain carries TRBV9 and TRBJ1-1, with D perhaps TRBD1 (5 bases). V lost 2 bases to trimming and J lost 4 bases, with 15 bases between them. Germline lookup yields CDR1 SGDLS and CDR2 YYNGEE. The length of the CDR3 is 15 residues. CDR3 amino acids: CASSVGTLTATEAFF. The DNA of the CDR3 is TGTGCCAGCAGCGTGGGGACGCTTACGGCCACTGAAGCTTTCTTT.

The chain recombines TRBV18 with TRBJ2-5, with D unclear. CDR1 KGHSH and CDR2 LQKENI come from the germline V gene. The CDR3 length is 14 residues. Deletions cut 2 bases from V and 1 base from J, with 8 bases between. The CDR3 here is CASSPTASQETQYF. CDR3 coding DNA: TGTGCCAGCTCACCAACCGCTTCCCAAGAGACCCAGTACTTC.

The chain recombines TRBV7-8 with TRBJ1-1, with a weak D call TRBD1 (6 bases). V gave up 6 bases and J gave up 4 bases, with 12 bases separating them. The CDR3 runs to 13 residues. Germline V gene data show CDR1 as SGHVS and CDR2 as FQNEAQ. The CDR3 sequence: CASRPGDITEAFF. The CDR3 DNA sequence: TGTGCCAGCAGACCAGGGGACATCACTGAAGCTTTCTTT.

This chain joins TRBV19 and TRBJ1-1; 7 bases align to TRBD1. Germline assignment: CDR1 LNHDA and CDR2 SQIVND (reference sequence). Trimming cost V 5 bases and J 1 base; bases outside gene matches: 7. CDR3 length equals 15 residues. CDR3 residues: CASSLGWTGNTEAFF. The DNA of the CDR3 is TGTGCCAGTAGTCTGGGTTGGACAGGGAACACTGAAGCTTTCTTT. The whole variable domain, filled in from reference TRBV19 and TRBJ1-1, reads DGGITQSPKYLFRKEGQNVTLSCEQNLNHDAMYWYRQDPGQGLRLIYYSQIVNDFQKGDIAEGYSVSREKKESFPLTVTSAQKNPTAFYLCASSLGWTGNTEAFFGQGTRLTVV.

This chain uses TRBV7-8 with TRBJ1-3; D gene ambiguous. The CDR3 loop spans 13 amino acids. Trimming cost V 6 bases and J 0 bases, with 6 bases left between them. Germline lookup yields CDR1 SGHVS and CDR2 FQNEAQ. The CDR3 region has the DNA TGTGCCAGCAGGGATCACTCTGGAAACACCATATATTTT. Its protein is CASRDHSGNTIYF. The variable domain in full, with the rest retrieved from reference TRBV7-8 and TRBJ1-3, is GAGVSQSPRYKVAKRGQDVALRCDPISGHVSLFWYQQALGQGPEFLTYFQNEAQLDKSGLPSDRFFAERPEGSVSTLKIQRTQQEDSAVYLCASRDHSGNTIYFGEGSWLTVV.

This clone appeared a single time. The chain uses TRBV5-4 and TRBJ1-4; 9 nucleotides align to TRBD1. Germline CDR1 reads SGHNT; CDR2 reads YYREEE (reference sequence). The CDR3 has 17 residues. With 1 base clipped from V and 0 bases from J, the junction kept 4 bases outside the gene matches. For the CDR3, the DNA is TGTGCCAGCAGCTTGCGGACAGGGGCTACAACTAATGAAAAACTGTTTTTT. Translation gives CASSLRTGATTNEKLFF.

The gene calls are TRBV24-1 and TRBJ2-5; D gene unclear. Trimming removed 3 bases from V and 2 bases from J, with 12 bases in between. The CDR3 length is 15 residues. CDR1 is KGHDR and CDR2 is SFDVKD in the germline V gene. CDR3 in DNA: TGTGCCACCAGTGATCCCGGACCGTCGCAAGAGACCCAGTACTTC. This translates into CATSDPGPSQETQYF.

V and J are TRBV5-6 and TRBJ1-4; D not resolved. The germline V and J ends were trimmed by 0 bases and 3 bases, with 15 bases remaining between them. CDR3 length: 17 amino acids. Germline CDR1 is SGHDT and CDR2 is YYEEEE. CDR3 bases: TGTGCCAGCAGCTTGGCCGGGCCTTTACGGGCTAATGAAAAACTGTTTTTT. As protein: CASSLAGPLRANEKLFF.

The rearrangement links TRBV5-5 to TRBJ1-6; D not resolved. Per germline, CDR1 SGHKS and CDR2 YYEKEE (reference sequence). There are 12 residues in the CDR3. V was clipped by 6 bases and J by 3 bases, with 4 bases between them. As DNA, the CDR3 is TGTGCCAGCAACCTCTATAATTCACCCCTCCACTTT. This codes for CASNLYNSPLHF.

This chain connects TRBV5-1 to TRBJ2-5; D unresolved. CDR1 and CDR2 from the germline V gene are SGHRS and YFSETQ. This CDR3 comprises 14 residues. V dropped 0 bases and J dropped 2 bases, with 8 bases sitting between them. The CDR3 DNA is TGCGCCAGCAGCTTGGCTACAGCTCAAGAGACCCAGTACTTC. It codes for CASSLATAQETQYF.

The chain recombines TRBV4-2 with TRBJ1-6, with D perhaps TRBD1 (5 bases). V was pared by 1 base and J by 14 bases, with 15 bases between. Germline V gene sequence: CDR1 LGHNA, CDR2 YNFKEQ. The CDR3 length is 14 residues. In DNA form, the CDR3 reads TGTGCCAGCAGCCAAGGCCAAGGGGATTTCACCCTCCACTTT. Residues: CASSQGQGDFTLHF.

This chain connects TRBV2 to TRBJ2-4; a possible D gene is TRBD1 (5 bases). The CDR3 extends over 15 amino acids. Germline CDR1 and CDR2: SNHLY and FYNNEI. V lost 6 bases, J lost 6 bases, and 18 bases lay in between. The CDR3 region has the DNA TGTGCCAGCAGGGAAACGGACAATATAGGAAACATTCAGTACTTC. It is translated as CASRETDNIGNIQYF.

CDR3 in DNA: TGTGCCAGCAGCCCAGATATAGCGGGGGCGTACAATGAGCAGTTCTTC. This codes for CASSPDIAGAYNEQFF. The rearrangement uses TRBV11-2 and TRBJ2-1; 9 positions match TRBD2. J gave up 4 bases and V 5 bases, and 9 bases lay outside the gene matches. The germline V gene encodes CDR1 SGHAT and CDR2 FQNNGV. This CDR3 has 16 residues.

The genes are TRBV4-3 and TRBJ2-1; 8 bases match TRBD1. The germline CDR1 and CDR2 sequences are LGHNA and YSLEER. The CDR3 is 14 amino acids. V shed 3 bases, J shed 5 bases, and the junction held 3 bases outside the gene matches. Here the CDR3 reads CASSQGTGDNEQFF. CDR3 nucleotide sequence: TGCGCCAGCAGCCAGGGGACAGGAGACAATGAGCAGTTCTTC.

The CDR3 spells CASSYSQGFEQFF. In DNA form, the CDR3 reads TGTGCCAGCAGTTACTCGCAGGGATTTGAGCAGTTCTTC. V gene TRBV6-5 combines with J gene TRBJ2-1; perhaps TRBD1 as D (5 bases). CDR3 length equals 13 residues. Germline V lookup: CDR1 MNHEY, CDR2 SVGAGI. Trimming shortened V by 0 bases and J by 9 bases, and 9 bases separated the two germline ends.

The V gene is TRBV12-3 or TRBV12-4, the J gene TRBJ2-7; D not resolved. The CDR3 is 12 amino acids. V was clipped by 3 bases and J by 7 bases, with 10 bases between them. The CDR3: CASSFDRREQYF. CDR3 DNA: TGTGCCAGCAGTTTTGACCGTAGGGAGCAGTACTTC.

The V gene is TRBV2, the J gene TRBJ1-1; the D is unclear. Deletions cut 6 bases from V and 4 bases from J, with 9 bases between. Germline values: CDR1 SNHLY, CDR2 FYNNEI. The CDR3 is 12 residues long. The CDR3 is CASRVGATEAFF. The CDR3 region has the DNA TGTGCCAGCAGGGTAGGAGCCACTGAAGCTTTCTTT.

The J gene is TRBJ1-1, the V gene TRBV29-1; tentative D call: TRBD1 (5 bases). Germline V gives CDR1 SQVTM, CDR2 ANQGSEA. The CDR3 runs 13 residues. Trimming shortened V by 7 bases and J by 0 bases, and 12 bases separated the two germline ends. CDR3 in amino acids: CSALDSLNTEAFF. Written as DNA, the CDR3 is TGCAGCGCCCTAGACAGTTTGAACACTGAAGCTTTCTTT.

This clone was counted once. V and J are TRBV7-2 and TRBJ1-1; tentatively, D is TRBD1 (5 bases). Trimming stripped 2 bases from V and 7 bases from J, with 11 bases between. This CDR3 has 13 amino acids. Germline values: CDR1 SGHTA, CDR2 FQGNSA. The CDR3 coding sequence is TGTGCCAGCAGCTTATCGTGGGGGGATGAAGCTTTCTTT. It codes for CASSLSWGDEAFF.

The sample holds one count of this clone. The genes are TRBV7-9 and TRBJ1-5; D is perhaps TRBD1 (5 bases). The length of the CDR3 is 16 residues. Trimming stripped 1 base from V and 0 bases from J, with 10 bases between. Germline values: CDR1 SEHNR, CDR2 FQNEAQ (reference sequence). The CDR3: CASSLVGAYSNQPQHF. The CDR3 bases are TGTGCCAGCAGCTTAGTCGGGGCTTATAGCAATCAGCCCCAGCATTTT.

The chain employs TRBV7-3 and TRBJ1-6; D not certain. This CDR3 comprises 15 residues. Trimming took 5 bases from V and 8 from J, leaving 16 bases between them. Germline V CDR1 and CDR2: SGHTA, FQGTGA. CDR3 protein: CASSPRPSRDSPLHF. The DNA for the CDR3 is TGTGCCAGCAGCCCACGCCCCAGCCGTGATTCACCCCTCCACTTT.

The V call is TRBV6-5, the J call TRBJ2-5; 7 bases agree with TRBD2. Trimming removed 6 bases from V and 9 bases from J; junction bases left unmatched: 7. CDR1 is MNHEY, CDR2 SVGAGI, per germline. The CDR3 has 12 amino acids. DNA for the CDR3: TGTGCCAGCAGCCCCCGCCGGGGGGCCCAGTACTTC. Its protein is CASSPRRGAQYF.

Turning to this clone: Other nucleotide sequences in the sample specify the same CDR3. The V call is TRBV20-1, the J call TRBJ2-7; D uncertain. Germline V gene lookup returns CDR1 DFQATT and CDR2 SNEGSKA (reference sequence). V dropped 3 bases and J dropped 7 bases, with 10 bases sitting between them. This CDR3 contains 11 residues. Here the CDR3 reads CSASASREQYF. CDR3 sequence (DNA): TGCAGTGCTAGCGCCTCCAGAGAGCAGTACTTC.